Listed below are T cell receptor delta chains from one sample, sequenced in a study of Vδ1+ human thymocytes. TCRdb processed the multiplex PCR reads again with the CATT caller. This table holds more than 45,000 delta-chain clones, about 16% found once. Input material: Vdelta1+ gamma-delta thymocytes from the thymus. These receptors all come from a girl less than two years old who had congenital heart surgery. CDR3s include the opening cysteine and the closing phenylalanine or tryptophan. The order of the fields is V gene, D gene, J gene, clone size, CDR3 DNA, CDR3 protein. The D gene is left open where the match is weak. Clone size is stated in some rows and not others, as once, few, many or a class when expanded.

v_call: TRDV2
d_call: TRDD3
j_call: TRDJ1
clone_size: few
cdr3_nt: TGTGCCTGTGACTTCATGTACTGGGGGATGTACACCGATAAACTCATCTTT
cdr3_aa: CACDFMYWGMYTDKLIF

v_call: TRDV1
d_call: .
j_call: TRDJ1
clone_size: few
cdr3_nt: TGTGCTCTTGGGGGTGATAGGTGGGACCTTGGGGATTCGTTGTACACCGATAAACTCATCTTT
cdr3_aa: CALGGDRWDLGDSLYTDKLIF

v_call: TRDV1
d_call: TRDD3
j_call: TRDJ1
clone_size: few
cdr3_nt: TGTGCTCTTGGGGAACTTGCCGTCTGGGGGATACGGGGTTCTGCCGATAAACTCATCTTT
cdr3_aa: CALGELAVWGIRGSADKLIF

v_call: TRDV1
d_call: .
j_call: TRDJ1
clone_size: .
cdr3_nt: TGTGCTCTTGGGGAACTAGCCAAGGAAGCCCCCTGGAGCCCTTACCCCGATAAACTCATCTTT
cdr3_aa: CALGELAKEAPWSPYPDKLIF

v_call: TRDV1
d_call: TRDD3
j_call: TRDJ1
clone_size: .
cdr3_nt: TGTGCTCTTGGGGAGCTTTCGGGGGATACGCTGTACACCGATAAACTCATCTTT
cdr3_aa: CALGELSGDTLYTDKLIF

v_call: TRDV1
d_call: .
j_call: TRDJ1
clone_size: .
cdr3_nt: TGTGCTCTTGGGGGGCCTTCCTCCTACTGGGGGTCGAACACCGATAAACTCATCTTT
cdr3_aa: CALGGPSSYWGSNTDKLIF

v_call: TRDV1
d_call: TRDD3
j_call: TRDJ1
clone_size: few
cdr3_nt: TGTGCTCTTGGGGAACGCCAACTTCCTACGGATCGGGCCTGGGGGATACTTGAGCTCATCTTT
cdr3_aa: CALGERQLPTDRAWGILELIF

v_call: TRDV1
d_call: .
j_call: TRDJ1
clone_size: few
cdr3_nt: TGTGCTCTTGGGGAACTTCATCGGAATCGGCTGGGGATTGAAGGGACCGATAAACTCATCTTT
cdr3_aa: CALGELHRNRLGIEGTDKLIF

v_call: TRDV1
d_call: TRDD3
j_call: TRDJ1
clone_size: few
cdr3_nt: TGTGCTCTTGGGCTAATACGGCTCCTGGGGGATAGCTCCGATAAACTCATCTTT
cdr3_aa: CALGLIRLLGDSSDKLIF

v_call: TRDV1
d_call: .
j_call: TRDJ1
clone_size: few
cdr3_nt: TGTGCTCTTGGGGAACCTCGTGTGGAATCCAAAACCGATAAACTCATCTTT
cdr3_aa: CALGEPRVESKTDKLIF

v_call: TRDV1
d_call: TRDD3
j_call: TRDJ1
clone_size: few
cdr3_nt: TGTGCTCTTGGGAACCGGGTCCTACAGACCCGAGAACTGGGGGATACCGATAAACTCATCTTT
cdr3_aa: CALGNRVLQTRELGDTDKLIF

v_call: TRDV1
d_call: TRDD2
j_call: TRDJ1
clone_size: few
cdr3_nt: TGTGCTCTTGGGGAACTCTTTCCTACCTCCCGTGGACTCATCTTT
cdr3_aa: CALGELFPTSRGLIF

v_call: TRDV2
d_call: TRDD3
j_call: TRDJ1
clone_size: few
cdr3_nt: TGTGCCTGTGACAGGTGGGCTGGGGGATACTGGTGGAGGAGCCACACCGATAAACTCATCTTT
cdr3_aa: CACDRWAGGYWWRSHTDKLIF

v_call: TRDV1
d_call: TRDD3
j_call: TRDJ1
clone_size: .
cdr3_nt: TGTGCTCTTGGGGTGACACCTTCCCTCGTACTGGGGGATACTCCGCTTGCCGATAAACTCATCTTT
cdr3_aa: CALGVTPSLVLGDTPLADKLIF

v_call: TRDV1
d_call: TRDD3
j_call: TRDJ1
clone_size: .
cdr3_nt: TGTGCTCTTGGGGAACGAATCCTACGGGTGCTGGGGGATACGGAGACCGATAAACTCATCTTT
cdr3_aa: CALGERILRVLGDTETDKLIF

v_call: TRDV1
d_call: TRDD3
j_call: TRDJ1
clone_size: few
cdr3_nt: TGTGCTCTTTCGAGTGCGCGGGTACTGGGGGATACCGATAAACTCATCTTT
cdr3_aa: CALSSARVLGDTDKLIF

v_call: TRDV1
d_call: .
j_call: TRDJ1
clone_size: .
cdr3_nt: TGTGCTCTCGGGGGGGGAAGATACGCGCACCCAAAAGACACCGATAAACTCATCTTT
cdr3_aa: CALGGGRYAHPKDTDKLIF

v_call: TRDV1
d_call: .
j_call: TRDJ1
clone_size: .
cdr3_nt: TGTGCTCTTGGGGGCATCTTGTACACCGATAAACTCATCTTT
cdr3_aa: CALGGILYTDKLIF

v_call: TRDV1
d_call: .
j_call: TRDJ1
clone_size: .
cdr3_nt: TGTGCTCTTGGGGAACTAGGTGGTCCGGGGAGGGACACCGATAAACTCATCTTT
cdr3_aa: CALGELGGPGRDTDKLIF

v_call: TRDV1
d_call: TRDD3
j_call: TRDJ1
clone_size: few
cdr3_nt: TGTGCTCTTGGGGAAGATCCACTGGGGGGGTACACCGATAAACTCATCTTT
cdr3_aa: CALGEDPLGGYTDKLIF

v_call: TRDV1
d_call: TRDD3
j_call: TRDJ1
clone_size: .
cdr3_nt: TGTGCTCTTGGGAAACTATACGGGGATACGCCGGGGATATACGGCGATAAACTCATCTTT
cdr3_aa: CALGKLYGDTPGIYGDKLIF

v_call: TRDV1
d_call: TRDD3
j_call: TRDJ1
clone_size: .
cdr3_nt: TGTGCTCTTGGGGAACTAAATATAAACCGCACGCTTACTGGGGGATTTGCCGATAAACTCATCTTT
cdr3_aa: CALGELNINRTLTGGFADKLIF

v_call: TRDV1
d_call: .
j_call: TRDJ1
clone_size: few
cdr3_nt: TGTGCTCTTGGGGAACTAGTAACGTGGAACCATAAACTCATCTTT
cdr3_aa: CALGELVTWNHKLIF

v_call: TRDV1
d_call: .
j_call: TRDJ1
clone_size: .
cdr3_nt: TGTGCTCTTGGGGAACTACCTTACCCGCACGGGAGAACTGCGGGGCCAGCCTGCGGGTACACCGATAAACTCATCTTT
cdr3_aa: CALGELPYPHGRTAGPACGYTDKLIF

v_call: TRDV1
d_call: TRDD3
j_call: TRDJ1
clone_size: few
cdr3_nt: TGTGCTCTTGGGGATAGTCTGGGGGTTTACACCGATAAACTCATCTTT
cdr3_aa: CALGDSLGVYTDKLIF

v_call: TRDV1
d_call: .
j_call: TRDJ1
clone_size: .
cdr3_nt: TGTGCTCTTGGGGAACTAACGCCGGCCGAGGGAGTGGATAAACTCATCTTT
cdr3_aa: CALGELTPAEGVDKLIF

v_call: TRDV1
d_call: TRDD2
j_call: TRDJ1
clone_size: .
cdr3_nt: TGTGCTCTTGGGGAACACCGACTTCCTACAGAAGGTCGTCAAAAACTCATCTTT
cdr3_aa: CALGEHRLPTEGRQKLIF

v_call: TRDV1
d_call: .
j_call: TRDJ1
clone_size: .
cdr3_nt: TGTGCTCTTGGGGAACTAGCCTCCAATCCGTTACGGGGAAAAGGCTACACCGATAAACTCATCTTT
cdr3_aa: CALGELASNPLRGKGYTDKLIF

v_call: TRDV1
d_call: TRDD3
j_call: TRDJ1
clone_size: few
cdr3_nt: TGTGCTCTTGGGGAACCTGCAAAACCGAAACTGGGGGATACCTCGTACACCGATAAACTCATCTTT
cdr3_aa: CALGEPAKPKLGDTSYTDKLIF

v_call: TRDV1
d_call: TRDD2
j_call: TRDJ1
clone_size: .
cdr3_nt: TGTGCTCTTGGGGAACCATCCTTCCTACGCCCTGGGGTCCGCACCGATAAACTCATCTTT
cdr3_aa: CALGEPSFLRPGVRTDKLIF

v_call: TRDV1
d_call: TRDD3
j_call: TRDJ1
clone_size: .
cdr3_nt: TGTGCTCTTGGGGACCTCCCTCCTAATCAAACTGGGGGAAACACCGATAAACTCATCTTT
cdr3_aa: CALGDLPPNQTGGNTDKLIF

v_call: TRDV1
d_call: TRDD3
j_call: TRDJ1
clone_size: few
cdr3_nt: TGTGCTCTTGGGGAACTGGACCCACTGGGGCCCGATAAACTCATCTTT
cdr3_aa: CALGELDPLGPDKLIF

v_call: TRDV1
d_call: TRDD3
j_call: TRDJ1
clone_size: few
cdr3_nt: TGTGCTCTTGGGGAACGCCCTATCCTGGGGGATTGGTTTATGGTCTCCGATAAACTCATCTTT
cdr3_aa: CALGERPILGDWFMVSDKLIF

v_call: TRDV1
d_call: .
j_call: TRDJ1
clone_size: few
cdr3_nt: TGTGCTCTTGGGGAGAGTGGACTCACCGATAAACTCATCTTT
cdr3_aa: CALGESGLTDKLIF

v_call: TRDV1
d_call: TRDD3
j_call: TRDJ1
clone_size: few
cdr3_nt: TGTGCTCTTGACGGGGGGATATCCTCCATGCCCTACACCGATAAACTCATCTTT
cdr3_aa: CALDGGISSMPYTDKLIF

v_call: TRDV1
d_call: TRDD3
j_call: TRDJ1
clone_size: .
cdr3_nt: TGTGCTCTTGGGGACTCAATCTTCCCCTGGGGGATCCTTTACACCGATAAACTCATCTTT
cdr3_aa: CALGDSIFPWGILYTDKLIF

v_call: TRDV1
d_call: TRDD3
j_call: TRDJ1
clone_size: .
cdr3_nt: TGTGCTCTTGGGGAACTAAGATTTGGACCCCCTTCCCACCGTCTGGGGGAGGTTGGAAACACCGATAAACTCATCTTT
cdr3_aa: CALGELRFGPPSHRLGEVGNTDKLIF

v_call: TRDV1
d_call: .
j_call: TRDJ1
clone_size: .
cdr3_nt: TGTGCTCTTGGGGAGGCCTTCCCCAAGTACTGGGAGGGGAGGTACACCGATAAACTCATCTTT
cdr3_aa: CALGEAFPKYWEGRYTDKLIF

v_call: TRDV1
d_call: TRDD3
j_call: TRDJ1
clone_size: few
cdr3_nt: TGTGCTCTTGGGGTGGCAAGGCCTTCCCTCGGGGGGATACGGGGTGTCGATAAACTCATCTTT
cdr3_aa: CALGVARPSLGGIRGVDKLIF

v_call: TRDV1
d_call: TRDD3
j_call: TRDJ1
clone_size: .
cdr3_nt: TGTGCTCTTGGGGAAGGTCCCCATAGGGGGATAAATATCTACACCGATAAACTCATCTTT
cdr3_aa: CALGEGPHRGINIYTDKLIF

v_call: TRDV1
d_call: TRDD3
j_call: TRDJ1
clone_size: .
cdr3_nt: TGTGCTCTTGGGGATACTACAATTTCCTACGCTACTGGGGGAACGAAACTCATCTTT
cdr3_aa: CALGDTTISYATGGTKLIF

v_call: TRAV29/DV5
d_call: .
j_call: TRDJ1
clone_size: medium-sized
cdr3_nt: TGTGCAGCGATCTACCTGAAGGAGGAATTGTACACCGATAAACTCATCTTT
cdr3_aa: CAAIYLKEELYTDKLIF

v_call: TRDV1
d_call: TRDD3
j_call: TRDJ1
clone_size: few
cdr3_nt: TGTGCTCTTGGGGAGAAATACGGGGGATACGCGTTTGGACTCATCTTT
cdr3_aa: CALGEKYGGYAFGLIF

v_call: TRDV1
d_call: TRDD3
j_call: TRDJ1
clone_size: few
cdr3_nt: TGTGCTCTTGGGGAAAGTCCCCCGGTGGGGGACCCAACCGATAAACTCATCTTT
cdr3_aa: CALGESPPVGDPTDKLIF

v_call: TRDV1
d_call: TRDD3
j_call: TRDJ1
clone_size: .
cdr3_nt: TGTGCTCTTGGGGAACGCCCTTTGCCCTACTGGGGGATACGCGAGAAGACAACCGATAAACTCATCTTT
cdr3_aa: CALGERPLPYWGIREKTTDKLIF

v_call: TRDV1
d_call: TRDD3
j_call: TRDJ1
clone_size: .
cdr3_nt: TGTGCTCTTGGGGATCCTGACTTGAGTGGGGGACCTCACACCGATAAACTCATCTTT
cdr3_aa: CALGDPDLSGGPHTDKLIF

v_call: TRDV1
d_call: TRDD3
j_call: TRDJ1
clone_size: few
cdr3_nt: TGTGCTCTTGGGGACTCCTCTTTCTTACTGGGGGATACGCGTATAAGTACGACCGATAAACTCATCTTT
cdr3_aa: CALGDSSFLLGDTRISTTDKLIF

v_call: TRDV1
d_call: TRDD3
j_call: TRDJ1
clone_size: .
cdr3_nt: TGTGCTCTTGGGGAAAATGGGGAGACTGGGGGATACCAATACACCGATAAACTCATCTTT
cdr3_aa: CALGENGETGGYQYTDKLIF

v_call: TRDV1
d_call: TRDD2
j_call: TRDJ1
clone_size: .
cdr3_nt: TGTGCTCTGGGGGTGGCCTTCCTACGATACTCGGCCGATAAACTCATCTTT
cdr3_aa: CALGVAFLRYSADKLIF

v_call: TRDV1
d_call: .
j_call: TRDJ1
clone_size: .
cdr3_nt: TGTGCTCTTGGGGAAAACGGGCCCCGCCGAAAGGGGAGAACGGACACCGATAAACTCATCTTT
cdr3_aa: CALGENGPRRKGRTDTDKLIF